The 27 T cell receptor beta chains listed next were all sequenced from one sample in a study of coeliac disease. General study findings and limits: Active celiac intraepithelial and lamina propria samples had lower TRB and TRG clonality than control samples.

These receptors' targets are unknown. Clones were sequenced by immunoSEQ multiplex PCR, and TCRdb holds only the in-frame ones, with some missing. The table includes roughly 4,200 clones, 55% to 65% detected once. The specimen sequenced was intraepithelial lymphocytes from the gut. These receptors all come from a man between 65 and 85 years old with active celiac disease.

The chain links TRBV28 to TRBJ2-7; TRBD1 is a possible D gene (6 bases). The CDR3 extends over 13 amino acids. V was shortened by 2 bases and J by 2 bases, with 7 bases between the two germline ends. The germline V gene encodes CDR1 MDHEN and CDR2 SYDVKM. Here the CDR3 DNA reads TGTGCCAGCAGTTTAGACAGGACCTACGAGCAGTACTTC. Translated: CASSLDRTYEQYF.

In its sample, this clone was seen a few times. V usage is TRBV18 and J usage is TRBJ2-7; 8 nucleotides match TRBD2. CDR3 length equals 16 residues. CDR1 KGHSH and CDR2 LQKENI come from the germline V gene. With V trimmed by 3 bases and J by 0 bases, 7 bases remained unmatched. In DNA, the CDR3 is TGTGCCAGCTCACCTAGAGCGGGGGCTTCCTCCTACGAGCAGTACTTC. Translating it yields CASSPRAGASSYEQYF.

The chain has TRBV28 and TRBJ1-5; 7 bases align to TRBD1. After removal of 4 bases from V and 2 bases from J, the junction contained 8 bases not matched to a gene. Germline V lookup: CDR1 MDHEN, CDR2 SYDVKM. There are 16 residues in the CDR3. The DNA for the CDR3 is TGTGCCAGCAGTTCCCCCAGGGGGGCGGGCAATCAGCCCCAGCATTTT. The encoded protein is CASSSPRGAGNQPQHF.

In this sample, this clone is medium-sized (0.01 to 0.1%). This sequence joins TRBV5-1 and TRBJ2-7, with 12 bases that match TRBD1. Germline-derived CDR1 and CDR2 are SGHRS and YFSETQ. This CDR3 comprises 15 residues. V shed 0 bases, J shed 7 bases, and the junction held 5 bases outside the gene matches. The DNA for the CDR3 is TGCGCCAGCAGCTTGGAGGGACAGGGGGCTCGGGAGCAGTACTTC. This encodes CASSLEGQGAREQYF.

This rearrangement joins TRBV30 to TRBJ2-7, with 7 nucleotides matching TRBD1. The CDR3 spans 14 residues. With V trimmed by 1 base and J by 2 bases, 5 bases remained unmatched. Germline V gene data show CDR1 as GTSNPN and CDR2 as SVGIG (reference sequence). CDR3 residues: CAWSADRVPYEQYF. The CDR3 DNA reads TGTGCCTGGAGTGCCGACAGGGTCCCCTACGAGCAGTACTTC.

The CDR3, as DNA: TGTGCCAGCAGTGAAAGTGGACAGGGCCTTAATTGGAATGGCTACACCTTC. It encodes CASSESGQGLNWNGYTF. J is TRBJ1-2 and V is TRBV6-4; 8 nucleotides line up with TRBD1. With 3 bases clipped from V and 6 bases from J, the junction kept 15 bases outside the gene matches. Germline assignment: CDR1 MRHNA and CDR2 SNTAGT. The CDR3 spans 17 residues.

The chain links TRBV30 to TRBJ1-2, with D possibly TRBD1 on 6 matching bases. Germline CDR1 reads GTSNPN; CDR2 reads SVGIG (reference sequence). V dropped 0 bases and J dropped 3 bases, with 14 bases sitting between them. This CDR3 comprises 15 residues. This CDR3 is CAWSVRGRGDYGYTF. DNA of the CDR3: TGTGCCTGGAGTGTACGGGGCAGGGGTGACTATGGCTACACCTTC.

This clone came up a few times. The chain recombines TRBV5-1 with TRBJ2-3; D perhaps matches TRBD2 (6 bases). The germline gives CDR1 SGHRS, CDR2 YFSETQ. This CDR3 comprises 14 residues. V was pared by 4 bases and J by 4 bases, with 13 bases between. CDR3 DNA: TGCGCCAGCAGCCCATACCTAGCGCCAGATACGCAGTATTTT. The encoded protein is CASSPYLAPDTQYF.

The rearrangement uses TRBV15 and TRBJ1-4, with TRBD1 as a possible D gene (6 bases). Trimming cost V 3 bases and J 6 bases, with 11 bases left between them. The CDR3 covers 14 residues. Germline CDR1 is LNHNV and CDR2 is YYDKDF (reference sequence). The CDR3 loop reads CATSRAGTYEKLFF. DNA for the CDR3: TGTGCCACCAGCAGGGCTGGGACATATGAAAAACTGTTTTTT.

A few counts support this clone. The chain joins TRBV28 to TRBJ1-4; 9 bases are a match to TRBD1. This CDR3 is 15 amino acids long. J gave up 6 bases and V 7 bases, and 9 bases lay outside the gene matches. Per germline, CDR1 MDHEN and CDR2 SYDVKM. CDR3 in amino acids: CASNRPGQGYEKLFF. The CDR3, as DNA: TGTGCCAGCAACAGACCGGGACAGGGTTATGAAAAACTGTTTTTT. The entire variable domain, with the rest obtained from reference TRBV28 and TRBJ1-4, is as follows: DVKVTQSSRYLVKRTGEKVFLECVQDMDHENMFWYRQDPGLGLRLIYFSYDVKMKEKGDIPEGYSVSREKKERFSLILESASTNQTSMYLCASNRPGQGYEKLFFGSGTQLSVL.

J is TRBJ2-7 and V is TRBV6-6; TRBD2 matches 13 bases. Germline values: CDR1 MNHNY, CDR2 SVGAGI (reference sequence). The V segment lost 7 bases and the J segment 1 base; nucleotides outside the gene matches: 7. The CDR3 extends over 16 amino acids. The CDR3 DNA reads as TGTGCCAGCAAACAACTGGGACTAGCGGGATCCTACGAGCAGTACTTC. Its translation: CASKQLGLAGSYEQYF.

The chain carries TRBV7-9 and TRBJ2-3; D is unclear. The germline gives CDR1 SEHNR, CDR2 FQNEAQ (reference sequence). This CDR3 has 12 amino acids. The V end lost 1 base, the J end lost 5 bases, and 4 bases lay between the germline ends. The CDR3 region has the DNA TGTGCCAGCAGCTTAGTCGGAGATACGCAGTATTTT. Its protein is CASSLVGDTQYF.

The CDR3 DNA follows: TGTGCCAGCAGTGACTCACAGGACAGGGTGTATCAGCCCCAGCATTTT. Amino acid sequence: CASSDSQDRVYQPQHF. The chain employs TRBV6-4 and TRBJ1-5; TRBD1 aligns across 8 bases. Germline V lookup: CDR1 MRHNA, CDR2 SNTAGT. This CDR3 has 16 residues. The V and J ends lost 0 bases and 5 bases, in that order; junction bases with no gene match: 6.

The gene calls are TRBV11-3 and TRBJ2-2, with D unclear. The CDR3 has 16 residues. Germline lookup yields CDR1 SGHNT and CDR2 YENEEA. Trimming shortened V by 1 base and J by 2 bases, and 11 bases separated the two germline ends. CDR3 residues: CASSLVPTKNTGELFF. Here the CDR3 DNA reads TGTGCCAGCAGCTTAGTCCCGACAAAAAACACCGGGGAGCTGTTTTTT.

The CDR3 bases are TGTGCCAGCAGCTCCCGGGACAGTAGGGGAAACACCATATATTTT. Translating it yields CASSSRDSRGNTIYF. The chain has TRBV7-9 and TRBJ1-3, with TRBD1 identical over 7 bases. The CDR3 consists of 15 residues. J gave up 4 bases and V 4 bases, and 7 bases lay outside the gene matches. Germline values: CDR1 SEHNR, CDR2 FQNEAQ (reference sequence).

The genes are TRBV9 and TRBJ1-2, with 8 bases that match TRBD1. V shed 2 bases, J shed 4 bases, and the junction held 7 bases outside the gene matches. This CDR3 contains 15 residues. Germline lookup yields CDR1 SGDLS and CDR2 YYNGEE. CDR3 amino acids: CASSVVAGGAYGYTF. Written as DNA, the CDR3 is TGTGCCAGCAGCGTTGTGGCAGGGGGCGCCTATGGCTACACCTTC.

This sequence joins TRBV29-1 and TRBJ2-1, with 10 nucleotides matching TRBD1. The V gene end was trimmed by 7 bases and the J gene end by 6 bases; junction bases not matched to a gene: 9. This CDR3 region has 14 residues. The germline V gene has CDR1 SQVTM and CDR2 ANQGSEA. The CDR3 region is CSAQTGGASNEQFF. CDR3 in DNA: TGCAGCGCCCAGACAGGGGGCGCTTCCAATGAGCAGTTCTTC.

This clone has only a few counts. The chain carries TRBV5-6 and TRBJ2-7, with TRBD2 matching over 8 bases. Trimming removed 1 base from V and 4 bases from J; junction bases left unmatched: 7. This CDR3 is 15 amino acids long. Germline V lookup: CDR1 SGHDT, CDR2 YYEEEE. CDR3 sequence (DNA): TGTGCCAGCAGCTTGTACGGGGGGGGTTCGTACGAGCAGTACTTC. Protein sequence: CASSLYGGGSYEQYF.

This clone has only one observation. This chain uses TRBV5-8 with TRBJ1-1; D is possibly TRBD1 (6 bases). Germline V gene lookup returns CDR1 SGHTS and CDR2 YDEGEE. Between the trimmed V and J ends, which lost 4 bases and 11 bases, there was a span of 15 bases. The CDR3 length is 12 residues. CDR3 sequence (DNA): TGTGCCAGCAGCCTACAGGGCTTCGAGGCTTTCTTT. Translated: CASSLQGFEAFF.

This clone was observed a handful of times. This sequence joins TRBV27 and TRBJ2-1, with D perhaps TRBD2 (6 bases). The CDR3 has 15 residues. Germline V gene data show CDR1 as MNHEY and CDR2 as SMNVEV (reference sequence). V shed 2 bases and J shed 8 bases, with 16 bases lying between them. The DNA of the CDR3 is TGTGCCAGCAGTTTAATAGCGGTGGCGGGTCATGAGCAGTTCTTC. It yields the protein CASSLIAVAGHEQFF.

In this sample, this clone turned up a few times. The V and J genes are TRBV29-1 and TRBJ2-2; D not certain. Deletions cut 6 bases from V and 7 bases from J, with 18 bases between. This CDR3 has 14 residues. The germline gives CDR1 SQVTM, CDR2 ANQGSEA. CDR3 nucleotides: TGCAGCGTCGCCACGACCCGTCCGGGCGGGGAGCTGTTTTTT. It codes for CSVATTRPGGELFF.

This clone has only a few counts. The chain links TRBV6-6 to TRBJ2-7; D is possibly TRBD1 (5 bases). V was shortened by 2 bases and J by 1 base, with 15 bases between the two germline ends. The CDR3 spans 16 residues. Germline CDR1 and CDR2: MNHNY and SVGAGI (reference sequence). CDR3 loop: CASSYGQGLLSYEQYF. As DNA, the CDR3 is TGTGCCAGCAGTTACGGGCAGGGATTGTTGTCCTACGAGCAGTACTTC.

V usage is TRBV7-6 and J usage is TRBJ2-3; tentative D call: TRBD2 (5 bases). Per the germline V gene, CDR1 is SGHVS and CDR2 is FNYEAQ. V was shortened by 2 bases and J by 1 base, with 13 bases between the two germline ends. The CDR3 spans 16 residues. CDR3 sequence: CASSLSLRGGTDTQYF. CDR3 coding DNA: TGTGCCAGCAGCTTATCTTTACGGGGAGGCACAGATACGCAGTATTTT.

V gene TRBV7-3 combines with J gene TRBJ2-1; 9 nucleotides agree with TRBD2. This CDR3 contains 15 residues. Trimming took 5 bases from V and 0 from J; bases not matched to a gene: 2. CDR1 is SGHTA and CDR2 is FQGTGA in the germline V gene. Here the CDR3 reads CASSVSGSSYNEQFF. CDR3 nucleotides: TGTGCCAGCAGCGTTAGCGGGAGCTCCTACAATGAGCAGTTCTTC.

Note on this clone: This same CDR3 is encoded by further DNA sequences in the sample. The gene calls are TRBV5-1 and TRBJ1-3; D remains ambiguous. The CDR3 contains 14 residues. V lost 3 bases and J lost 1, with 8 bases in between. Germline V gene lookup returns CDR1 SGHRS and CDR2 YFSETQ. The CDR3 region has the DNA TGCGCCAGCAGCTCGGGTGCTTCTGGAAACACCATATATTTT. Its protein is CASSSGASGNTIYF. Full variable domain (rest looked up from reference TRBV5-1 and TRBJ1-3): KAGVTQTPRYLIKTRGQQVTLSCSPISGHRSVSWYQQTPGQGLQFLFEYFSETQRNKGNFPGRFSGRQFSNSRSEMNVSTLELGDSALYLCASSSGASGNTIYFGEGSWLTVV.

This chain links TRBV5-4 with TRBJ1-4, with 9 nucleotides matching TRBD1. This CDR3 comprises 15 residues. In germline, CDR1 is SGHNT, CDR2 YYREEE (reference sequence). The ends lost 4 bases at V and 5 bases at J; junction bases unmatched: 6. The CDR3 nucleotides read TGTGCCAGCAGCGAGAACAGGGGGCTCAATGAAAAACTGTTTTTT. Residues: CASSENRGLNEKLFF.

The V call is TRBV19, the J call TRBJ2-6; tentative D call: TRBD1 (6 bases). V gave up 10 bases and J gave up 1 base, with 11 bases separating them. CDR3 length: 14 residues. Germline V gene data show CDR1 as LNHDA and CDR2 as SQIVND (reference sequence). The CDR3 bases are TGTGCCATCTCACAGGGTTCTGGGGCCAACGTCCTGACTTTC. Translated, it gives CAISQGSGANVLTF.